This is a list of T cell receptor beta chains from one sample in a study of blood T cell repertoires in COVID-19. Clones were sequenced by immunoSEQ multiplex PCR, and TCRdb holds only the in-frame ones, with some missing. Here the sample spans tens of thousands of clones, around 79% being singletons. The specimen was peripheral blood. These receptors all come from a man older than 75 with acute or convalescent COVID-19. CDR3s include the opening cysteine and the closing phenylalanine or tryptophan. D genes are given only for firm matches. Clone size appears in some rows only: once, few, many, or a class for an expanded clone.

d_call,j_call,cdr3_length,clone_size,v_call,cdr3_aa,cdr3_nt
NA,TRBJ1-2,13,once,TRBV28,CASSSSGDYGYTF,TGTGCCAGCAGTTCATCAGGGGACTATGGCTACACCTTC
NA,TRBJ1-2,14,NA,TRBV27,CASSLPGGLGGYTF,TGTGCCAGCAGTTTACCGGGGGGATTGGGGGGCTACACCTTC
NA,TRBJ1-1,15,NA,TRBV5-5,CASSWAGVKGTEAFF,TGTGCCAGCAGCTGGGCAGGGGTCAAGGGCACTGAAGCTTTCTTT
TRBD1,TRBJ1-1,17,NA,TRBV10-3,CAIRTPGTGDSGTEAFF,TGTGCCATCAGGACTCCCGGGACAGGGGATTCCGGCACTGAAGCTTTCTTT
NA,TRBJ2-3,13,NA,TRBV12-3/TRBV12-4,CASSLGQPDTQYF,TGTGCCAGCAGTTTGGGACAACCGGATACGCAGTATTTT
NA,TRBJ2-4,16,NA,TRBV2,CASILPGDGGKNIQYF,TGTGCCAGCATCCTTCCGGGAGACGGAGGCAAAAACATTCAGTACTTC
TRBD2,TRBJ2-5,14,NA,TRBV7-3,CASSRGGPKETQYF,TGTGCCAGCAGCCGGGGGGGACCAAAAGAGACCCAGTACTTC
NA,TRBJ1-2,14,NA,TRBV21-1,CASSKVRGNYGYTF,TGTGCCAGCAGCAAAGTCCGGGGAAACTATGGCTACACCTTC
TRBD1,TRBJ2-1,13,NA,TRBV7-7,CASSQGADNEQFF,TGTGCTAGCAGCCAGGGGGCTGACAATGAGCAGTTCTTC
NA,TRBJ1-3,16,NA,TRBV5-6,CASSSWGGSPGNTIYF,TGTGCCAGCAGCTCCTGGGGAGGGAGCCCTGGAAACACCATATATTTT
NA,TRBJ2-5,14,NA,TRBV5-1,CASSLIPGEETQYF,TGCGCCAGCAGCTTGATTCCGGGGGAAGAGACCCAGTACTTC
NA,TRBJ1-2,17,once,TRBV2,CASRDAGGGQPNYGYTF,TGTGCCAGCAGAGACGCGGGGGGAGGGCAACCTAACTATGGCTACACCTTC
TRBD1,TRBJ2-7,13,once,TRBV18,CASSPTGNNEQYF,TGTGCCAGCTCTCCGACAGGGAACAACGAGCAGTACTTC
NA,TRBJ2-7,12,NA,TRBV20-1,CSASSGGSEQYF,TGCAGTGCTAGTTCGGGGGGCTCCGAGCAGTACTTC